This T cell receptor (beta chain) originates from a study of OX40 agonist ivuxolimab in advanced cancers. Overall study context: Patients in the trial were receiving intravenous ivuxolimab every 2 weeks, at doses of 0.01 to 10 mg/kg. The study's findings and limits: The study did not work out the antigen specificity of the expanded peripheral T cells.

The repertoire was sequenced with immunoSEQ multiplex PCR; TCRdb's copy has only in-frame clones and lacks some. Of approximately 28,000 clones listed, 85% to 90% were seen once; the top ten hold about 20%. The length of the CDR3 is 15 residues. J was trimmed by 2 bases and V by 4 bases; bases with no gene match: 1. The germline gives CDR1 MRHNA, CDR2 SNTAGT. Prior autoimmune disease or systemic immunosuppression barred patients. Patients had blood sampled at baseline and again on cycle 4 day 1 and cycle 7 day 1. A remark on this clone: Antigen specificity is unknown.

The genes are TRBV6-4 and TRBJ2-3, with 12 bases identical to TRBD2. The sequence derives from an adult with an advanced solid tumor such as melanoma, head and neck, liver or kidney cancer. Sequencing used CD4+ or CD8+ T cells sorted from blood, obtained in a trial of the OX40 agonist ivuxolimab. In DNA, the CDR3 is TGTGCCAGCAGTGCTAGCGGGGGGGCCACAGATACGCAGTATTTT. The encoded protein is CASSASGGATDTQYF.